This is a list of T cell receptor beta chains from one sample in a study of OX40 agonist ivuxolimab in advanced cancers. The protocol was immunoSEQ multiplex PCR, while the TCRdb copy is restricted to in-frame clones and leaves out a portion. The sample includes roughly 70,000 clones, 88% seen only once; the top ten take about 0.7%. The specimen was CD4+ or CD8+ T cells sorted from blood, collected in a trial of the OX40 agonist ivuxolimab. These receptors were taken from an adult with an advanced solid tumor such as melanoma, head and neck, liver or kidney cancer. CDR3s include the opening cysteine and the closing phenylalanine or tryptophan. The D gene is left open where the match is weak. Only some rows state a clone size, as once, few, many or a class for expanded clones.

>TRBV18|TRBJ2-1|14|.|.
CASSPPLDVGEQFF
TGTGCCAGCTCACCACCTCTGGACGTCGGTGAGCAGTTCTTC
>TRBV19|TRBJ2-2|14|.|.
CASSPRGDTGELFF
TGTGCCAGTAGTCCTCGGGGTGACACCGGGGAGCTGTTTTTT
>TRBV21-1|TRBJ2-5|17|.|.
CASSPWAPLACRETQYF
TGTGCCAGCAGCCCCTGGGCTCCCCTCGCCTGCCGGGAGACCCAGTACTTC
>TRBV7-7|TRBJ2-7|13|.|TRBD1
CASSVDRSNEQYF
TGTGCTAGCAGCGTGGACAGGTCCAACGAGCAGTACTTC
>TRBV18|TRBJ2-5|13|.|.
CASSPPTRETQYF
TGTGCCAGCTCACCACCGACGAGGGAGACCCAGTACTTC
>TRBV18|TRBJ2-7|14|.|.
CASSPPGTSYEQYF
TGTGCCAGCTCACCACCCGGAACATCCTACGAGCAGTACTTC
>TRBV9|TRBJ1-2|15|.|.
CASSASGTTLKGYTF
TGTGCCAGCAGCGCTTCCGGGACTACGCTTAAAGGCTACACCTTC
>TRBV2|TRBJ2-3|15|.|TRBD2
CASRSGTSGSTTQYF
TGTGCCAGCAGGTCCGGGACTAGCGGGAGTACTACGCAGTATTTT
>TRBV6-5|TRBJ1-2|15|.|.
CASRPLGMRNYGYTF
TGTGCCAGCAGGCCTTTGGGGATGAGAAACTATGGCTACACCTTC
>TRBV2|TRBJ2-5|13|.|.
CARSRDSQETQYF
TGTGCCAGGTCACGGGACTCGCAAGAGACCCAGTACTTC
>TRBV6-1|TRBJ1-1|13|.|.
CASSGLRSTEAFF
TGTGCCAGCAGTGGTCTCCGGTCCACTGAAGCTTTCTTT
>TRBV19|TRBJ1-5|13|.|.
CASSINGWRPQHF
TGTGCCAGTAGTATAAATGGATGGCGGCCCCAGCATTTT
>TRBV15|TRBJ2-1|13|.|.
CATSRDRSGEQFF
TGTGCCACCAGCAGAGATCGGAGCGGAGAGCAGTTCTTC
>TRBV5-1|TRBJ1-4|17|.|TRBD1
CASSLAGQLRTNEKLFF
TGCGCCAGCAGCTTGGCGGGACAGCTAAGAACTAATGAAAAACTGTTTTTT
>TRBV30|TRBJ2-7|13|.|.
CAYNPSRGFEQYF
TGTGCCTACAACCCCTCTAGGGGGTTCGAGCAGTACTTC
>TRBV10-1|TRBJ2-2|15|.|.
CASSPRGPSTGELFF
TGCGCCAGCAGCCCTCGGGGCCCGAGCACCGGGGAGCTGTTTTTT
>TRBV19|TRBJ1-5|15|.|.
CASSLAGASNQPQHF
TGTGCCAGTAGTCTTGCGGGTGCAAGCAATCAGCCCCAGCATTTT
>TRBV30|TRBJ1-1|13|.|.
CAWRLSRETEAFF
TGTGCCTGGAGATTAAGCAGAGAGACTGAAGCTTTCTTT
>TRBV2|TRBJ1-5|13|.|.
CASSGDSNQPQHF
TGTGCCAGCAGTGGGGATAGCAATCAGCCCCAGCATTTT
>TRBV6-5|TRBJ2-7|15|.|TRBD1
CASRNSGTASYEQYF
TGTGCCAGCAGAAACTCCGGGACAGCCTCCTACGAGCAGTACTTC
>TRBV9|TRBJ2-1|15|once|TRBD2
CASSVGGTRGNEQFF
TGTGCCAGCAGCGTAGGGGGGACTAGGGGTAATGAGCAGTTCTTC
>TRBV6-4|TRBJ1-5|12|.|.
CASSDRDQPQHF
TGTGCCAGCAGTGACAGGGATCAGCCCCAGCATTTT
>TRBV7-7|TRBJ2-2|15|.|TRBD1
CASSRRTGNTGELFF
TGTGCTAGCAGCCGCCGGACAGGGAACACCGGGGAGCTGTTTTTT
>TRBV6-5|TRBJ1-2|13|.|.
CASSYPGAYGYTF
TGTGCCAGCAGTTACCCGGGGGCCTATGGCTACACCTTC
>TRBV10-2|TRBJ1-4|15|.|TRBD1
CASSEAGTENEKLFF
TGCGCCAGCAGCGAAGCCGGGACAGAGAATGAAAAACTGTTTTTT
>TRBV14|TRBJ2-3|15|.|TRBD1
CASSVMDRGTDTQYF
TGTGCCAGCAGCGTCATGGACAGGGGCACAGATACGCAGTATTTT
>TRBV29-1|TRBJ2-7|15|.|TRBD1
CSVFDRVTGTYEQYF
TGCAGCGTCTTCGATCGGGTGACAGGGACCTACGAGCAGTACTTC
>TRBV6-1|TRBJ2-7|15|.|TRBD1
CASSDPGQGSYEQYF
TGTGCCAGCAGTGATCCGGGACAGGGGTCCTACGAGCAGTACTTC
>TRBV27|TRBJ2-3|15|.|.
CASSLWGVATDTQYF
TGTGCCAGCAGTTTATGGGGGGTGGCCACAGATACGCAGTATTTT
>TRBV27|TRBJ2-7|16|.|.
CASSGGHSLGSYEQYF
TGTGCCAGCAGTGGGGGACATTCTCTAGGGTCCTACGAGCAGTACTTC
>TRBV28|TRBJ1-2|14|.|.
CASSLLGKRGGYTF
TGTGCCAGCAGTTTACTCGGTAAGCGAGGAGGCTACACCTTC
>TRBV21-1|TRBJ2-1|17|.|.
CASSKTGNRGTYNEQFF
TGTGCCAGCAGCAAAACGGGGAACAGGGGCACCTACAATGAGCAGTTCTTC
>TRBV10-3|TRBJ1-1|13|.|.
CAIRQGSTMEAFF
TGTGCCATCAGACAGGGATCTACGATGGAAGCTTTCTTT
>TRBV7-2|TRBJ2-7|17|.|TRBD2
CASSLAATSGRAYEQYF
TGTGCCAGCAGCTTAGCCGCGACTAGCGGGAGGGCCTACGAGCAGTACTTC
>TRBV21-1|TRBJ2-1|19|few|.
CASSKEGRDNSGRYNEQFF
TGTGCCAGCAGCAAAGAAGGCAGAGATAATAGCGGGAGGTACAATGAGCAGTTCTTC
>TRBV5-1|TRBJ2-3|19|.|TRBD2
CASSSGLAGGRRGTDTQYF
TGCGCCAGCAGTTCTGGACTAGCGGGAGGGAGGAGGGGCACAGATACGCAGTATTTT
>TRBV28|TRBJ2-1|18|.|TRBD2
CASSHPSGTTRSYNEQFF
TGTGCCAGCAGTCACCCGTCTGGGACTACCCGTTCCTACAATGAGCAGTTCTTC
>TRBV18|TRBJ1-6|14|.|.
CASSPRGTNSPLHF
TGTGCCAGCTCACCAAGAGGGACAAATTCACCCCTCCACTTT
>TRBV11-2|TRBJ1-2|14|once|.
CASSPSGVNYGYTF
TGTGCCAGCAGCCCCTCGGGTGTTAACTATGGCTACACCTTC
>TRBV7-2|TRBJ1-6|14|.|.
CASSRSGRNSPLHF
TGTGCCAGCAGCCGGTCGGGTCGAAATTCACCCCTCCACTTT
>TRBV19|TRBJ2-7|12|.|.
CASSMGGHQQYF
TGTGCCAGTAGTATGGGAGGACACCAGCAGTACTTC